These T cell receptor beta chains were read from a single sample in a study of long-term antiretroviral therapy in people with HIV. Assay: immunoSEQ multiplex PCR; the TCRdb copy retains only in-frame clones and omits some. In the table there are 20,000 to 25,000 clones, about 88% of which are singletons. The material was unsorted PBMCs, obtained 2.3 years after starting antiretroviral therapy. These receptors were collected from a man aged 55 to 70 with HIV. Each CDR3 is given with its conserved first and last residue. Fields, in order: clone size, D gene, J gene, V gene, CDR3 protein, CDR3 DNA. The D gene is left open where the match is weak. A row's size may be missing; if present it is once, few, many or a size class.

NA,NA,TRBJ1-3,TRBV9,CASSVTGNTIYF,TGTGCCAGCAGCGTAACTGGAAACACCATATATTTT
NA,TRBD1,TRBJ1-5,TRBV19,CASSTRDRGNQPQHF,TGTGCCAGTAGTACCCGGGACAGGGGCAATCAGCCCCAGCATTTT
NA,NA,TRBJ2-1,TRBV7-3,CASSLSVYNEQFF,TGTGCCAGCAGCTTATCTGTATACAATGAGCAGTTCTTC
NA,NA,TRBJ1-1,TRBV5-1,CASGNTANTEAFF,TGCGCCAGCGGCAACACAGCCAACACTGAAGCTTTCTTT
NA,NA,TRBJ2-7,TRBV5-1,CASSLGGHPLYEQYF,TGCGCCAGCAGCTTGGGGGGCCATCCCCTCTACGAGCAGTACTTC
few,NA,TRBJ2-7,TRBV7-2,CASSSETGPYEQYF,TGTGCCAGCAGCTCAGAGACAGGACCCTACGAGCAGTACTTC
once,TRBD1,TRBJ2-7,TRBV6-5,CASSPQGAAYEQYF,TGTGCCAGCAGTCCTCAGGGGGCTGCCTACGAGCAGTACTTC
once,TRBD1,TRBJ1-5,TRBV28,CASSSTGGMSQPQHF,TGTGCCAGCAGTTCCACAGGGGGGATGAGTCAGCCCCAGCATTTT
NA,NA,TRBJ2-6,TRBV7-2,CASSLLPGVFSGANVLTF,TGTGCCAGCAGCTTACTTCCAGGGGTTTTCTCTGGGGCCAACGTCCTGACTTTC
few,NA,TRBJ1-2,TRBV28,CASSLGQINYGYTF,TGTGCCAGCAGTTTAGGCCAGATTAACTATGGCTACACCTTC
few,TRBD2,TRBJ2-1,TRBV5-6,CASSPPGREGINEQFF,TGTGCCAGCAGCCCTCCTGGGCGGGAGGGAATCAATGAGCAGTTCTTC
NA,TRBD2,TRBJ2-1,TRBV5-1,CASSPGGQNEQFF,TGCGCCAGCAGCCCGGGGGGGCAGAATGAGCAGTTCTTC
NA,NA,TRBJ1-1,TRBV5-1,CASSLWGGSEAFF,TGCGCCAGCAGCTTGTGGGGTGGGTCGGAAGCTTTCTTT
NA,TRBD2,TRBJ2-7,TRBV5-1,CASSQSPSGAYEQYF,TGCGCCAGCAGCCAAAGCCCTAGCGGGGCCTACGAGCAGTACTTC
NA,NA,TRBJ2-3,TRBV5-6,CASSHWGTDTQYF,TGTGCCAGCAGCCATTGGGGCACAGATACGCAGTATTTT
few,TRBD1,TRBJ1-6,TRBV7-8,CASSLEYRGRPNSPLHF,TGTGCCAGCAGCTTAGAGTACAGGGGGCGACCCAATTCACCCCTCCACTTT
NA,TRBD1,TRBJ1-1,TRBV6-1,CASSDQGQKAFF,TGTGCCAGCAGTGACCAGGGACAGAAGGCTTTCTTT
NA,TRBD2,TRBJ2-7,TRBV27,CASSRIGIAGGPPYEQYF,TGTGCCAGCAGCCGAATCGGTATAGCGGGAGGGCCTCCATACGAGCAGTACTTC
NA,TRBD1,TRBJ1-4,TRBV5-1,CASSPGQGAATNEKLFF,TGCGCCAGCAGCCCGGGACAGGGGGCCGCAACTAATGAAAAACTGTTTTTT
NA,NA,TRBJ2-4,TRBV4-2,CASSQGGERAKNIQYF,TGTGCCAGCAGCCAAGGAGGGGAGAGGGCCAAAAACATTCAGTACTTC
NA,NA,TRBJ2-2,TRBV19,CASTSRVSVNTGELFF,TGTGCCAGTACCTCAAGAGTTTCCGTCAACACCGGGGAGCTGTTTTTT
NA,NA,TRBJ2-5,TRBV5-1,CASRQLPQETQYF,TGCGCCAGCAGGCAGCTCCCGCAAGAGACCCAGTACTTC
NA,NA,TRBJ2-3,TRBV7-9,CASSFTTATDTQYF,TGTGCCAGCAGCTTTACGACAGCCACAGATACGCAGTATTTT
NA,NA,TRBJ1-5,TRBV6-5,CASSYGGSNQPQHF,TGTGCCAGCAGTTACGGGGGTAGCAATCAGCCCCAGCATTTT
NA,TRBD2,TRBJ2-3,TRBV6-5,CASRPSGGALTQYF,TGTGCCAGCAGACCCAGCGGGGGGGCACTTACGCAGTATTTT
NA,TRBD1,TRBJ2-7,TRBV2,CASSKDRVVGYEQYF,TGTGCCAGCAGTAAGGACAGGGTAGTCGGATACGAGCAGTACTTC
NA,NA,TRBJ1-4,TRBV29-1,CSAETGGSEKLFF,TGCAGCGCCGAGACAGGTGGGAGCGAAAAACTGTTTTTT
once,NA,TRBJ2-1,TRBV9,CASSVVSGSNEQFF,TGTGCCAGCAGCGTAGTTTCGGGTAGCAATGAGCAGTTCTTC
NA,NA,TRBJ2-4,TRBV13,CASSLGDPNIQYF,TGTGCCAGCAGCTTGGGGGATCCCAACATTCAGTACTTC